This T cell receptor beta chain was documented in a study of T cell changes during pregnancy in multiple sclerosis. Some clones are missing from TCRdb's copy, which holds only in-frame ones; the method was immunoSEQ multiplex PCR. Among 35,000 to 45,000 clones, over 75% were seen once, and the ten largest hold 0.43%. Trimming at V came to 7 bases and at J to 2 bases, leaving 14 bases not matched to a gene. The V gene's germline CDR1 is MNHEY and CDR2 SMNVEV (reference sequence). The CDR3 covers 17 residues. The source of this sequence is a female donor with multiple sclerosis, enrolled in a pregnancy study. The rearrangement joins TRBV27 to TRBJ2-5; 9 nucleotides line up with TRBD1. Source: CD4+ T cells from peripheral blood mononuclear cells, taken in the third trimester of pregnancy. Written as DNA, the CDR3 is TGTGCCAGCAAACCCGGGCCGGGACAGGGAGGGCAAGAGACCCAGTACTTC. This gives the protein CASKPGPGQGGQETQYF.